What follows are 23 T cell receptor beta chains derived from one specimen sequenced in a study of blood T cells in healthy people across ages. PCR was performed a second time for about 7 to 12 cycles using a sample-barcoded 5' primer and a J-beta primer mix. TCRdb reprocessed the 5' RACE reads with MiXCR, giving one entry per CDR3 protein. The sample has more than 750,000 distinct CDR3 sequences, 29% seen once. These sequences were also reported in another study, on T cells of mothers and their children.

The sequencing sample was made of blood. The receptors shown here come from a woman aged 40 to 49 in good health.

The table lists this clonotype with many counts. The rearrangement links TRBV7-2 to TRBJ1-1; D remains unclear. V lost 1 base to trimming and J lost 7 bases, with 7 bases between them. From germline, CDR1 is SGHTA and CDR2 FQGNSA. The CDR3 is 12 amino acids. For the CDR3, the DNA is TGTGCCAGCAGCTTAGGGCAGCGTGAAGCTTTCTTT. It is translated as CASSLGQREAFF.

Regarding this clonotype: Possible read error: a much larger clone is one base away. This chain joins TRBV9 and TRBJ2-3; weak D call: TRBD2 (7 bases). The CDR3 is 15 residues long. Germline V lookup: CDR1 SGDLS, CDR2 YYNGEE. CDR3 region: CTSSRGGAHTDTQYF. CDR3 coding DNA: TGTACCAGCAGCAGGGGAGGGGCTCACACAGATACGCAGTATTTT.

About this clonotype: The conserved phenylalanine or tryptophan normally closing the CDR3 is absent here, so this likely arose from a read error. The chain joins TRBV7-8 to TRBJ1-2; TRBD1 matches at 7 bases. V trimming: 1 base; J trimming: 5 bases; junction bases outside the gene matches: 4. CDR3 length equals 14 residues. Germline-derived CDR1 and CDR2 are SGHVS and FQNEAQ. Written as DNA, the CDR3 is TGTGCCAGCAGCTTAGGGGGACAGAGGTATGGCTACACCTGC. Amino acid sequence: CASSLGGQRYGYTC.

This clonotype was picked up a small number of times. The CDR3 region has the DNA TGCAGTGCCAGGGGGCTTGTTGAAGCTTTCTTT. Translating gives CSARGLVEAFF. The chain recombines TRBV20-1 with TRBJ1-1; the match to TRBD1 covers 8 bases. Losses at the gene ends were 6 bases for V and 7 bases for J; bases not matched to a gene: 4. The CDR3 is 11 amino acids. The germline CDR1 and CDR2 sequences are DFQATT and SNEGSKA (reference sequence).

The rearrangement joins TRBV5-1 to TRBJ2-3, with 10 nucleotides matching TRBD2. The junction had 14 bases not matched to a gene; V was cut back by 7 bases and J by 6 bases. This CDR3 is built from 16 residues. The germline CDR1 and CDR2 sequences are SGHRS and YFSETQ. Here the CDR3 reads CASDPGLARVGDTQYF. The CDR3 DNA follows: TGCGCCAGCGATCCGGGACTAGCGCGCGTAGGGGATACGCAGTATTTT.

This clonotype was recorded a few times. This rearrangement joins TRBV5-1 to TRBJ2-1; 10 bases match TRBD2. Germline lookup yields CDR1 SGHRS and CDR2 YFSETQ. V gave up 1 base and J gave up 5 bases; unmatched junction bases: 6. This CDR3 has 16 residues. CDR3 amino acids: CASSLRSSGGNNEQFF. For the CDR3, the DNA is TGCGCCAGCAGCTTGCGTTCTAGCGGGGGTAACAATGAGCAGTTCTTC.

This rearrangement joins TRBV25-1 to TRBJ1-1; unclear D gene. The CDR3 sequence is 15 residues long. V shed 1 base and J shed 2 bases, with 11 bases lying between them. CDR1 is MGHDK, CDR2 SYGVNS, per germline. The chain's CDR3 is CASSESGIKNTEAFF. The CDR3 DNA follows: TGTGCCAGCAGTGAATCAGGCATAAAAAACACTGAAGCTTTCTTT.

The chain employs TRBV12-3 or TRBV12-4 and TRBJ1-1; no clear D gene. This CDR3 region has 15 residues. Trimming left V 4 bases short and J 0 bases short, with 12 bases between. DNA of the CDR3: TGTGCCAGCAGTTCCCCCACAACACTGAACACTGAAGCTTTCTTT. Amino acid sequence: CASSSPTTLNTEAFF.

This clonotype was recorded at least ten times. The CDR3 DNA reads as TGTGCCAGCAGTTACTCGGGCATTCCCTCCTACGAGCAGTACTTC. Protein sequence: CASSYSGIPSYEQYF. V usage is TRBV6-6 and J usage is TRBJ2-7; no definite D call. Germline V gene data show CDR1 as MNHNY and CDR2 as SVGAGI (reference sequence). V lost 0 bases, J lost 0 bases, and 9 bases lay in between. The CDR3 length is 15 residues.

This clonotype was detected ten times or more. The V gene is TRBV28, the J gene TRBJ2-1; TRBD2 matches at 9 bases. Trimming at V came to 4 bases and at J to 2 bases, leaving 9 bases not matched to a gene. The CDR3 has 17 residues. From germline, CDR1 is MDHEN and CDR2 SYDVKM. The CDR3 sequence: CASSWPGLATTYNEQFF. Written as DNA, the CDR3 is TGTGCCAGCAGTTGGCCCGGACTAGCGACAACCTACAATGAGCAGTTCTTC.

CDR3 nucleotide sequence: TGTGCCACCAGCAGAGATTTGGGCAATTCCTACGAGCAGTACTTC. Its protein product is CATSRDLGNSYEQYF. The J gene is TRBJ2-7, the V gene TRBV15; no reliable D call. The ends were cut back, 0 bases at V and 1 base at J, with 10 bases in the middle. This CDR3 spans 15 amino acids. Germline assignment: CDR1 LNHNV and CDR2 YYDKDF (reference sequence).

The chain uses TRBV7-2 and TRBJ1-2; TRBD1 matches at 9 bases. Germline trimming cut 9 bases from V and 8 bases from J; bases unmatched to any gene: 13. From germline, CDR1 is SGHTA and CDR2 FQGNSA. The CDR3 contains 14 residues. CDR3 in DNA: TGTGCCAGTACCCGGCGGACAGGGGAGTTCGGCTACACCTTC. This codes for CASTRRTGEFGYTF. The complete variable domain, with remaining parts taken from reference TRBV7-2 and TRBJ1-2, reads GAGVSQSPSNKVTEKGKDVELRCDPISGHTALYWYRQSLGQGLEFLIYFQGNSAPDKSGLPSDRFSAERTGGSVSTLTIQRTQQEDSAVYLCASTRRTGEFGYTFGSGTRLTVV.

The CDR3 loop reads CASSDSDDTDTQYF. In nucleotides, the CDR3 is TGTGCCAGCAGTGACTCGGACGACACAGATACGCAGTATTTT. The chain is built from TRBV6-4 and TRBJ2-3; D gene uncertain. CDR3 length equals 14 residues. Germline V gene data show CDR1 as MRHNA and CDR2 as SNTAGT. V gave up 0 bases and J gave up 2 bases, with 6 bases separating them.

This clonotype was counted only a few times. J is TRBJ2-1 and V is TRBV9; 7 bases line up with TRBD2. The length of the CDR3 is 15 residues. The ends lost 3 bases at V and 3 bases at J; junction bases unmatched: 6. Germline V gene data show CDR1 as SGDLS and CDR2 as YYNGEE. CDR3 in DNA: TGTGCCAGCAGCGAGAGCGGGGTGGTCTACAATGAGCAGTTCTTC. As protein: CASSESGVVYNEQFF.

The V and J genes are TRBV19 and TRBJ1-1; D gene uncertain. Trimming took off 3 bases at V and 5 bases at J, with 10 bases between the two ends. The length of the CDR3 is 13 residues. CDR1 is LNHDA and CDR2 is SQIVND in the germline V gene (reference sequence). CDR3 bases: TGTGCCAGTAGTATGATGTTGAGTACTGAAGCTTTCTTT. This sequence encodes CASSMMLSTEAFF.

In its sample, this clonotype was seen a few times. This sequence joins TRBV25-1 and TRBJ2-5, with TRBD2 as a possible D gene (5 bases). This CDR3 spans 16 amino acids. The V gene's germline CDR1 is MGHDK and CDR2 SYGVNS. V dropped 2 bases and J dropped 3 bases, with 16 bases sitting between them. The CDR3 region has the DNA TGTGCCAGCAGTGAAAAAATTGGAGGAGTTGAAGAGACCCAGTACTTC. It yields the protein CASSEKIGGVEETQYF.

This chain connects TRBV6-5 to TRBJ2-7, with D perhaps TRBD1 or TRBD2 (5 bases each). The ends were cut back, 7 bases at V and 6 bases at J, with 16 bases in the middle. The CDR3 length is 13 residues. Germline V gene sequence: CDR1 MNHEY, CDR2 SVGAGI. The CDR3 nucleotides are TGTGCCAGCACTTCCTCCGGGGCCGGCGAGCAGTACTTC. Translated: CASTSSGAGEQYF.

This clonotype was seen repeatedly, ten times or more. This rearrangement joins TRBV5-1 to TRBJ2-7; 8 nucleotides line up with TRBD1. The CDR3 runs to 15 residues. Looked up from germline, CDR1 is SGHRS and CDR2 is YFSETQ. Trimming removed 4 bases from V and 2 bases from J; junction bases left unmatched: 8. CDR3 protein: CASSPLGTGAYEQYF. As DNA, the CDR3 is TGCGCCAGCAGCCCCCTGGGGACAGGAGCCTACGAGCAGTACTTC. The entire variable domain, with the rest obtained from reference TRBV5-1 and TRBJ2-7, is as follows: KAGVTQTPRYLIKTRGQQVTLSCSPISGHRSVSWYQQTPGQGLQFLFEYFSETQRNKGNFPGRFSGRQFSNSRSEMNVSTLELGDSALYLCASSPLGTGAYEQYFGPGTRLTVT.

This clonotype has ten or more counts. The rearrangement joins TRBV5-5 to TRBJ2-1; D is possibly TRBD2 (6 bases). The CDR3 covers 14 residues. CDR1 is SGHKS and CDR2 is YYEKEE in the germline V gene (reference sequence). V lost 5 bases and J 0 bases, leaving 9 bases between the germline ends. This CDR3 reads CASSDGSSYNEQFF. The CDR3 bases are TGTGCCAGCAGTGACGGGAGCTCCTACAATGAGCAGTTCTTC.

In regard to this clonotype: Because the CDR3 is missing its conserved closing phenylalanine or tryptophan, this is likely a read error. The chain uses TRBV5-1 and TRBJ2-7, with D perhaps matching TRBD1 (5 bases). V was clipped by 4 bases and J by 5 bases, with 16 bases between them. CDR1 and CDR2 from the germline V gene are SGHRS and YFSETQ. This CDR3 contains 14 residues. The CDR3 sequence is CASSRTGSGNEQYI. CDR3 coding DNA: TGCGCCAGCAGCAGGACGGGCTCAGGGAACGAGCAGTACATA.

The chain uses TRBV6-6 and TRBJ1-1; D perhaps matches TRBD1 (5 bases). Trimming took 8 bases from V and 0 from J, leaving 7 bases between them. The CDR3 spans 12 residues. Looked up from germline, CDR1 is MNHNY and CDR2 is SVGAGI (reference sequence). The CDR3 loop reads CASGGMNTEAFF. CDR3 DNA sequence: TGTGCCAGCGGGGGTATGAACACTGAAGCTTTCTTT.

This clonotype was counted a few times. The rearrangement links TRBV20-1 to TRBJ2-7; D may match TRBD1 or TRBD2 (5 bases each). CDR3 length equals 13 residues. Germline loops: CDR1 DFQATT, CDR2 SNEGSKA (reference sequence). V was shortened by 3 bases and J by 1 base, with 10 bases between the two germline ends. CDR3 sequence (DNA): TGCAGTGCTAGGGGACGGTTTTCCTACGAGCAGTACTTC. Its translation: CSARGRFSYEQYF.

The chain recombines TRBV20-1 with TRBJ2-3, with 9 bases identical to TRBD2. Germline loops: CDR1 DFQATT, CDR2 SNEGSKA (reference sequence). V shed 0 bases, J shed 1 base, and the junction held 5 bases outside the gene matches. This CDR3 has 16 residues. CDR3 coding DNA: TGCAGTGCTAGAGATGTTAGCGGGGGTGGCACAGATACGCAGTATTTT. Its translation is CSARDVSGGGTDTQYF.